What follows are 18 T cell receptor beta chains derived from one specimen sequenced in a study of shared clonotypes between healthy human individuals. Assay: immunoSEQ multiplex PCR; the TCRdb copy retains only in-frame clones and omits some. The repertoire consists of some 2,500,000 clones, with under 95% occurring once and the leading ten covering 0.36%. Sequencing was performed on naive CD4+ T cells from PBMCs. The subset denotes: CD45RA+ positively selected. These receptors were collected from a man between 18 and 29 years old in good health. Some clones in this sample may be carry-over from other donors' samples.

The CDR3 coding sequence is TGCGCCAGCAGCTTGATATGGGGGTCGGATACGCAGTATTTT. As protein: CASSLIWGSDTQYF. The chain couples TRBV5-1 to TRBJ2-3; possibly TRBD1 or TRBD2 for D (5 bases each). CDR3 length: 14 residues. Trimming took 1 base from V and 6 from J, leaving 12 bases between them. Germline CDR1 is SGHRS and CDR2 is YFSETQ.

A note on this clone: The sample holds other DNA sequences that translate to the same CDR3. The CDR3 nucleotides are TGCGCCAGCAGCCTACGGACGGGAAACACCGGGGAGCTGTTTTTT. It codes for CASSLRTGNTGELFF. The chain recombines TRBV5-1 with TRBJ2-2; D possibly corresponds to TRBD2 (5 bases). V was pared by 4 bases and J by 2 bases, with 12 bases between. Germline assignment: CDR1 SGHRS and CDR2 YFSETQ. This CDR3 has 15 residues.

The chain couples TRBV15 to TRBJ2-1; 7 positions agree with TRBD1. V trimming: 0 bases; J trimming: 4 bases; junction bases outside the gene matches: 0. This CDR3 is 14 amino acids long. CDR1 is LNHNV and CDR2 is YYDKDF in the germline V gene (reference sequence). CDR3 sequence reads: CATSRETGYNEQFF. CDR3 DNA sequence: TGTGCCACCAGCAGAGAGACAGGGTACAATGAGCAGTTCTTC. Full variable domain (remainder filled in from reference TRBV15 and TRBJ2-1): DAMVIQNPRYQVTQFGKPVTLSCSQTLNHNVMYWYQQKSSQAPKLLFHYYDKDFNNEADTPDNFQSRRPNTSFCFLDIRSPGLGDTAMYLCATSRETGYNEQFFGPGTRLTVL.

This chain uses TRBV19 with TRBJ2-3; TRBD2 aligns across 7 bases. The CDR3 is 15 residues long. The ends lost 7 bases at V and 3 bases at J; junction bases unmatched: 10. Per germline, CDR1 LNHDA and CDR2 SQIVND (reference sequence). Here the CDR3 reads CASNKRTSTTDTQYF. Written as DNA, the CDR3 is TGTGCCAGTAATAAACGGACTAGTACTACAGATACGCAGTATTTT. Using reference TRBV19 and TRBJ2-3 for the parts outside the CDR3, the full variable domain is DGGITQSPKYLFRKEGQNVTLSCEQNLNHDAMYWYRQDPGQGLRLIYYSQIVNDFQKGDIAEGYSVSREKKESFPLTVTSAQKNPTAFYLCASNKRTSTTDTQYFGPGTRLTVL.

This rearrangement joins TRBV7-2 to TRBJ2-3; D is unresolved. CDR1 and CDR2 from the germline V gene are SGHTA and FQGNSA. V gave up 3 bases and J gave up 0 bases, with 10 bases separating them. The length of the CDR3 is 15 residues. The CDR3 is CASSFGQSSTDTQYF. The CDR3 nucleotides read TGTGCCAGCAGCTTTGGCCAGTCGAGCACAGATACGCAGTATTTT.

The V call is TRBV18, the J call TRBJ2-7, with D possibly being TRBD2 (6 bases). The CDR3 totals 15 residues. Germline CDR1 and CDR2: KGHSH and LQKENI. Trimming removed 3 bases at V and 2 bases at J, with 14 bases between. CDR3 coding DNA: TGTGCCAGCTCACCGGGCCGGGGGATTACCTACGAGCAGTACTTC. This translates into CASSPGRGITYEQYF.

CDR3 coding DNA: TGTGCCAGCATCCCGTTTGGCGGGGTTGCAGGGGATACGCAGTATTTT. It translates to CASIPFGGVAGDTQYF. The V gene is TRBV7-9, the J gene TRBJ2-3; D is perhaps TRBD2 (6 bases). The CDR3 sequence is 16 residues long. The V gene's germline CDR1 is SEHNR and CDR2 FQNEAQ (reference sequence). With 7 bases removed from V and 6 bases from J, the gap between germline ends came to 23 bases.

CDR3 region: CASSVAYEQYF. CDR3 coding DNA: TGCGCCAGCAGTGTGGCCTACGAGCAGTACTTC. The genes are TRBV10-2 and TRBJ2-7; D is unresolved. The CDR3 sequence is 11 residues long. Germline V gene sequence: CDR1 WSHSY, CDR2 SAAADI. V lost 4 bases and J lost 2, with 3 bases in between.

The chain's CDR3 is CATRPGLEQETQYF. As DNA, the CDR3 is TGCGCCACCCGCCCGGGTCTTGAGCAAGAGACCCAGTACTTC. The chain uses TRBV5-1 and TRBJ2-5, with D unresolved. CDR1 SGHRS and CDR2 YFSETQ come from the germline V gene. This CDR3 region has 14 residues. V lost 9 bases, J lost 2 bases, and 17 bases lay in between.

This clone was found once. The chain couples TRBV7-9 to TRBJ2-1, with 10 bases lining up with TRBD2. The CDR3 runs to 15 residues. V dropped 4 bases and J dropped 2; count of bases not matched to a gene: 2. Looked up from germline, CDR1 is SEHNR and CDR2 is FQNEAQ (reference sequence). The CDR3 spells CASSSGTSAYNEQFF. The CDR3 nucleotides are TGTGCCAGCAGCTCTGGGACTAGCGCCTACAATGAGCAGTTCTTC.

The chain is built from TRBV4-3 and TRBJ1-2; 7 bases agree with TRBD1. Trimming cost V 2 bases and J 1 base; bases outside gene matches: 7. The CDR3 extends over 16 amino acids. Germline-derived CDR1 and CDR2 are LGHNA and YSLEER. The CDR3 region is CASSQIQGIYNYGYTF. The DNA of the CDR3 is TGCGCCAGCAGCCAAATACAGGGGATATATAACTATGGCTACACCTTC.

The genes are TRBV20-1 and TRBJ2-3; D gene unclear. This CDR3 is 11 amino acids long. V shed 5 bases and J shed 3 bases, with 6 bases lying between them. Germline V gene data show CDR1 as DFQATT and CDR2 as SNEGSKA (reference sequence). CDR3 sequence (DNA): TGCAGTGCTTCCAAGACAGATACGCAGTATTTT. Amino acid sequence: CSASKTDTQYF.

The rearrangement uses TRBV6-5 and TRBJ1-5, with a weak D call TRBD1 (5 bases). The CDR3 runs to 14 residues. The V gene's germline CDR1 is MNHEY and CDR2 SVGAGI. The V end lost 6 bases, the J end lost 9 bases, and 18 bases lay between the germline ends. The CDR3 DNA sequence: TGTGCCAGCAGCGACAGCGCCTCGGGGCGGCCCCAGCATTTT. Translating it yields CASSDSASGRPQHF.

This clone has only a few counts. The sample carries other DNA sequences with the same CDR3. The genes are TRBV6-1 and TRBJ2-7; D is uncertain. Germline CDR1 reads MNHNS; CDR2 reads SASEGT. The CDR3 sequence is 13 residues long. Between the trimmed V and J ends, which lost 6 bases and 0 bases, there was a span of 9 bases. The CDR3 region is CASSAYSSYEQYF. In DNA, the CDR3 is TGTGCCAGCAGCGCATATAGCTCCTACGAGCAGTACTTC.

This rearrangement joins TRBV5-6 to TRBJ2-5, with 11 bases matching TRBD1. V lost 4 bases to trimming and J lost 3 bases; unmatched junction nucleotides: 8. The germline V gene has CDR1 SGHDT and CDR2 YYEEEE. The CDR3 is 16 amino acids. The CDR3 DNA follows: TGTGCCAGCAGCCCTGCCGGGACAGGGGGGGAAGAGACCCAGTACTTC. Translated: CASSPAGTGGEETQYF.

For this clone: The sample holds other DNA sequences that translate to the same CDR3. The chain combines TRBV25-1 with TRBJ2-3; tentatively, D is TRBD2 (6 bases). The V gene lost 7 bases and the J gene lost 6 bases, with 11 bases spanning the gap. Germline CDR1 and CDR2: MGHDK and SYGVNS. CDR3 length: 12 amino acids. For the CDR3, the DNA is TGTGCCAGCACCCGGGGGTCCGATACGCAGTATTTT. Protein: CASTRGSDTQYF.

The CDR3 reads CSAYAGFEQYF. CDR3 nucleotides: TGCAGTGCATACGCCGGGTTCGAGCAGTACTTC. The chain links TRBV20-1 to TRBJ2-7; no reliable D call. The CDR3 covers 11 residues. CDR1 is DFQATT, CDR2 SNEGSKA, per germline (reference sequence). The V and J ends lost 6 bases and 6 bases respectively, with 12 bases between them.

This CDR3 is CASTEWREGEQYF. CDR3 nucleotides: TGTGCCAGCACAGAGTGGCGGGAGGGGGAGCAGTACTTC. The chain recombines TRBV28 with TRBJ2-7; TRBD2 matches 9 bases. Looked up from germline, CDR1 is MDHEN and CDR2 is SYDVKM. The CDR3 contains 13 residues. V lost 7 bases and J lost 7; bases outside the gene matches: 8. Complete variable domain (other parts from reference TRBV28 and TRBJ2-7): DVKVTQSSRYLVKRTGEKVFLECVQDMDHENMFWYRQDPGLGLRLIYFSYDVKMKEKGDIPEGYSVSREKKERFSLILESASTNQTSMYLCASTEWREGEQYFGPGTRLTVT.